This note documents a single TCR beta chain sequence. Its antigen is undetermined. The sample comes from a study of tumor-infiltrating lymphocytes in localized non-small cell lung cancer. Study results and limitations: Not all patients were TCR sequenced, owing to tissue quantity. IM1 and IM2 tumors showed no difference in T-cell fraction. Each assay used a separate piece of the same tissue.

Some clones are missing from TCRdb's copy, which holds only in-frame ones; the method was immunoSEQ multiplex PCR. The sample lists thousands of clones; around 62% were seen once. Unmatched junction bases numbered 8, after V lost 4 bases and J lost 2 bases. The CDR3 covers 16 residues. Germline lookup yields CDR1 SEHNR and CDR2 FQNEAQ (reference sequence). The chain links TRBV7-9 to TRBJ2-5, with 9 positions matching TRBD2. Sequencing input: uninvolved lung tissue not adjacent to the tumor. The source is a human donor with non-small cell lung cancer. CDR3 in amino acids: CASSSVGLAGQETQYF. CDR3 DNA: TGTGCCAGCAGCTCGGTGGGGCTAGCGGGGCAAGAGACCCAGTACTTC. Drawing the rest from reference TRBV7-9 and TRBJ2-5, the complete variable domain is DTGVSQNPRHKITKRGQNVTFRCDPISEHNRLYWYRQTLGQGPEFLTYFQNEAQLEKSRLLSDRFSAERPKGSFSTLEIQRTEQGDSAMYLCASSSVGLAGQETQYFGPGTRLLVL.